This T cell receptor beta chain emerged from a study of T cells in Graves' hyperthyroidism and ophthalmopathy. Findings and limits, study-wide: Model-based prediction identified ophthalmopathy a median around 6.5 months prior to its onset.

This clonotype occurred many times. What it recognizes is unknown. Trimming shortened V by 5 bases and J by 2 bases, and 16 bases separated the two germline ends. In germline, CDR1 is DFQATT, CDR2 SNEGSKA (reference sequence). This CDR3 comprises 16 residues. TCR beta CDR3 region amplification was performed from RNA transcripts. The HTBI primer set served for first-round RT-PCR of the TCR CDR3. TCRdb processed the multiplex PCR reads anew with MiXCR; each CDR3 protein has one entry. The data show 450,000 to 700,000 distinct CDR3 sequences, 46% seen once. Sequenced material: peripheral blood or thyroid tissue (not recorded which). The chain has TRBV20-1 and TRBJ1-6; D perhaps matches TRBD1 (5 bases). The receptor was derived from an adult woman with Graves' disease, either hyperthyroidism or ophthalmopathy (not recorded which). The CDR3 region is CSARRDYSPYNSPLHF. The CDR3, as DNA: TGCAGTGCTCGCAGGGACTATTCTCCCTATAATTCACCCCTCCACTTT.